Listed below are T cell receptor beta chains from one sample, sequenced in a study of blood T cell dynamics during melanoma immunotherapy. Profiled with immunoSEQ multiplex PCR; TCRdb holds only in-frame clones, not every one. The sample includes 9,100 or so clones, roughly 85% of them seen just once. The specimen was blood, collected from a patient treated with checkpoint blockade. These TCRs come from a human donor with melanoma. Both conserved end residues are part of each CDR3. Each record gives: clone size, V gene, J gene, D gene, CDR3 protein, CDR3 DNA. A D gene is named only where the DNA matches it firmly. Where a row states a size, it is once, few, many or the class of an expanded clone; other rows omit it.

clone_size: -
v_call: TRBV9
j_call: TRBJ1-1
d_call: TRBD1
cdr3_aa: CASSGGTGGKTEAFF
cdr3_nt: TGTGCCAGCAGCGGAGGGACAGGGGGGAAGACTGAAGCTTTCTTT

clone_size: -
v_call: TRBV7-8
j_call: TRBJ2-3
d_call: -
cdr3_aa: CASSLQTDTQYF
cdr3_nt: TGTGCCAGCAGCTTACAAACAGATACGCAGTATTTT

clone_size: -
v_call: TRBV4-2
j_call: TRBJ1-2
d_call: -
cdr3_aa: CASSQEIGYGYTF
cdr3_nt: TGTGCCAGCAGCCAAGAAATCGGCTATGGCTACACCTTC

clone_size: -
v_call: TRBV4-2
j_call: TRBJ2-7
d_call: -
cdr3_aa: CASSGREQYF
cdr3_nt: TGTGCCAGCAGCGGACGGGAGCAGTACTTC

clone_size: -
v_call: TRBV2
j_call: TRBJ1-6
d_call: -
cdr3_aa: CASTPGANRLGSPLHF
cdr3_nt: TGTGCCAGCACCCCGGGGGCTAATCGGTTGGGTTCACCCCTCCACTTT

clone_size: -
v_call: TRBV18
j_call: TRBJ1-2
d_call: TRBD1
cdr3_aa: CASSPDRVGGYTF
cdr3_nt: TGTGCCAGCTCACCAGACAGGGTCGGGGGCTACACCTTC

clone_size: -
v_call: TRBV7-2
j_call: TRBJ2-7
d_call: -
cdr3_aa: CASESPRTYEQYF
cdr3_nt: TGTGCCAGCGAGTCCCCCCGGACTTACGAGCAGTACTTC

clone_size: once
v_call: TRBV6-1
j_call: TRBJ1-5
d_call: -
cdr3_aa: CASSEVRAVDSAQHF
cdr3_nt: TGTGCCAGCAGTGAGGTCCGGGCTGTCGATTCGGCCCAGCATTTT

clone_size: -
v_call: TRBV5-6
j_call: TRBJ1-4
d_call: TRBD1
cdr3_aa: CASSLLTGDENLPLFF
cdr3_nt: TGTGCCAGCAGCTTGTTGACAGGGGACGAAAACCTCCCCCTGTTTTTT

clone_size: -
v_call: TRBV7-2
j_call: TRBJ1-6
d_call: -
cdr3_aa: CASSLAQGNSSPLHF
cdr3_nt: TGTGCCAGCAGCTTAGCACAGGGTAATTCTTCACCCCTCCACTTT

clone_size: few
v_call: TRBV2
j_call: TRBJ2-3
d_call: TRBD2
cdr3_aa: CASSERGGRDTQYF
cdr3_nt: TGTGCCAGCAGCGAGCGGGGGGGCAGGGATACGCAGTATTTT

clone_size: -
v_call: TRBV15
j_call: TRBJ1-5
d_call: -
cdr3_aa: CATSRDRLSIYSNQPQHF
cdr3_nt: TGTGCCACCAGCAGAGATCGGTTATCAATTTATAGCAATCAGCCCCAGCATTTT

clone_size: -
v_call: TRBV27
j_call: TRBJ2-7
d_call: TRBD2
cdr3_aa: CASSPSGGLGLDEQYF
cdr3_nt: TGTGCCAGCAGTCCTAGCGGGGGGCTCGGCCTCGACGAGCAGTACTTC

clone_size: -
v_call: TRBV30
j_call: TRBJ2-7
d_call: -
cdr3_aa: CAFLWETGKYYEQYF
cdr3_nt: TGTGCCTTTCTGTGGGAAACGGGAAAATACTACGAGCAGTACTTC

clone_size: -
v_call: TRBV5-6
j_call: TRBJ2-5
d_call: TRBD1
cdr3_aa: CASSLRQGQETQYF
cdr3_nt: TGTGCCAGCAGCTTGCGACAGGGCCAAGAGACCCAGTACTTC

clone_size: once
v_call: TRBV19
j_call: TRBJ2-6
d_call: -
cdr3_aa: CASRGRSSGANVLTF
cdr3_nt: TGTGCCAGTAGGGGCCGGAGCTCTGGGGCCAACGTCCTGACTTTC

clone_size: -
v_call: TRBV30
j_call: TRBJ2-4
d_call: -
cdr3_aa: CAWSVLFKAGDGTKNIQYF
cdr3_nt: TGTGCCTGGAGTGTACTATTTAAGGCAGGGGATGGAACCAAAAACATTCAGTACTTC

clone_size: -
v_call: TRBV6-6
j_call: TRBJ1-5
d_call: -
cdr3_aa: CASNLDSYSNQPQHF
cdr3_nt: TGTGCCAGCAACTTGGACAGCTATAGCAATCAGCCCCAGCATTTT

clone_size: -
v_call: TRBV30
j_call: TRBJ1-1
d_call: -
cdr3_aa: CAWSPGNTEAFF
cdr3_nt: TGTGCCTGGAGTCCTGGGAACACTGAAGCTTTCTTT

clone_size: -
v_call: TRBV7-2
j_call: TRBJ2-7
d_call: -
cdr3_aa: CASSRSGRTDEQYF
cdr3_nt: TGTGCCAGCAGCCGCAGTGGGAGGACCGACGAGCAGTACTTC

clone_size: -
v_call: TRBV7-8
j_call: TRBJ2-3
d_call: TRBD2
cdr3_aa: CASSTYGGGNTDTQYF
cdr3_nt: TGTGCCAGCAGCACTTATGGGGGGGGTAATACAGATACGCAGTATTTT

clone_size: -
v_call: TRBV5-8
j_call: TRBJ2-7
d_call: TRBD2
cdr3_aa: CASSLAGGFPSVNEQYF
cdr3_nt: TGTGCCAGCAGCTTAGCGGGGGGCTTCCCCAGTGTGAACGAGCAGTACTTC

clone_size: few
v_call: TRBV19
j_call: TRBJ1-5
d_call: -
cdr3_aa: CASSIPPANQPQHF
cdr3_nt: TGTGCCAGTAGTATTCCCCCGGCCAATCAGCCCCAGCATTTT

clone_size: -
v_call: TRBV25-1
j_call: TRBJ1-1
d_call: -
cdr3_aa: CASSESVGGDTEAFF
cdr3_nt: TGTGCCAGCAGTGAATCGGTCGGGGGGGACACTGAAGCTTTCTTT

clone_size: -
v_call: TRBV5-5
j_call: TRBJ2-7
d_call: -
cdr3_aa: CASSPAGTQSSYEQYF
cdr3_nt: TGTGCCAGCAGCCCCGCCGGGACCCAGAGCTCCTACGAGCAGTACTTC

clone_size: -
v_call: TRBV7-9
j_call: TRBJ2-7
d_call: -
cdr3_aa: CASSLMNEQYF
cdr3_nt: TGTGCCAGCAGCTTGATGAACGAGCAGTACTTC

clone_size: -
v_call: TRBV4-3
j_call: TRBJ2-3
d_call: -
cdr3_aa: CASSQVLTTGMGTDTQYF
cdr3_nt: TGCGCCAGCAGCCAAGTCCTTACCACAGGGATGGGCACAGATACGCAGTATTTT

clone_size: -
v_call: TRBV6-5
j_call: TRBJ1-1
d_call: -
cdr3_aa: CASSRSGGEAFF
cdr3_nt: TGTGCCAGCAGCCGAAGTGGTGGTGAAGCTTTCTTT

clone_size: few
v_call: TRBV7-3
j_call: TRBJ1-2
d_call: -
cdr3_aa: CASGGRGVGGYTF
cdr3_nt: TGTGCCAGCGGCGGCAGGGGCGTCGGGGGCTACACCTTC

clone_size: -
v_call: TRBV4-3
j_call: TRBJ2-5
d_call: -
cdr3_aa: CASSRLVGEETQYF
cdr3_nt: TGCGCCAGCAGCCGCCTGGTGGGTGAAGAGACCCAGTACTTC

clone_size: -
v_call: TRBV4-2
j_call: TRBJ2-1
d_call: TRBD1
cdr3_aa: CASSSTGGGSYNEQFF
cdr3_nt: TGTGCCAGCAGCTCGACAGGGGGGGGTTCCTACAATGAGCAGTTCTTC

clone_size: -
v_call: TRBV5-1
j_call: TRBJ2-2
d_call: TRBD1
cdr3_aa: CASSLVPGQGLTGELFF
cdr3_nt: TGCGCCAGCAGCTTGGTCCCGGGACAGGGACTCACCGGGGAGCTGTTTTTT

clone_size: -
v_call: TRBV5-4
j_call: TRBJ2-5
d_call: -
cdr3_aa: CASSLRTAQETQYF
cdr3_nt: TGTGCCAGCAGCCTTAGGACAGCACAAGAGACCCAGTACTTC

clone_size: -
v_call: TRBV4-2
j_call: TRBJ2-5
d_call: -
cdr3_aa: CASSQGVAGRAETQYF
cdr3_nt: TGTGCCAGCAGCCAAGGCGTCGCGGGGCGGGCAGAGACCCAGTACTTC

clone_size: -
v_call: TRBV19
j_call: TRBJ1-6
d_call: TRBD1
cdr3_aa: CASSMTGNRNSPLHF
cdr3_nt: TGTGCCAGTAGTATGACAGGGAATCGGAATTCACCCCTCCACTTT

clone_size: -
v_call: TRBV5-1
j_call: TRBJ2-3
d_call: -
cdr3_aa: CASSLVRDILLSTDTQYF
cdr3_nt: TGCGCCAGCAGCTTGGTCCGGGACATACTACTTAGCACAGATACGCAGTATTTT

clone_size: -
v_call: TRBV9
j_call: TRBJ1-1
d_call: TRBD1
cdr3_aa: CASSVIDRGQTEAFF
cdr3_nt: TGTGCCAGCAGCGTAATTGACAGGGGGCAAACTGAAGCTTTCTTT

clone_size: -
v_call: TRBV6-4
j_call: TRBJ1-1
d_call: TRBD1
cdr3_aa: CASSEDGQGKAFF
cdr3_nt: TGTGCCAGCAGTGAGGACGGACAGGGCAAAGCTTTCTTT

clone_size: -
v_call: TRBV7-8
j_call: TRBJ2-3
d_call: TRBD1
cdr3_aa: CASSLDRGNVGTDTQYF
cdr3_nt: TGTGCCAGCAGCTTGGACAGGGGGAATGTCGGCACAGATACGCAGTATTTT

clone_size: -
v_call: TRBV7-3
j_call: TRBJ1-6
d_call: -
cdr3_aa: CASSSSTPDSPLHF
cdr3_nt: TGTGCCAGCAGCTCCAGTACGCCAGATTCACCCCTCCACTTT

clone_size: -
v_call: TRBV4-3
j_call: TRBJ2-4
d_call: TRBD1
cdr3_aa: CASSQVGTGGRNIQYF
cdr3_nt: TGCGCCAGCAGCCAAGTCGGGACAGGGGGCCGAAACATTCAGTACTTC

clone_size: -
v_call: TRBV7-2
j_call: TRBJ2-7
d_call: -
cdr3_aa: CASSSLTWEQYF
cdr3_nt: TGTGCCAGCAGCTCCCTGACCTGGGAGCAGTACTTC

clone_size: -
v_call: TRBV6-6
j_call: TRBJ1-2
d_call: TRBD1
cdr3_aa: CASSSLWTGEDGYTF
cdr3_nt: TGTGCCAGCAGTTCCTTGTGGACAGGGGAGGATGGCTACACCTTC

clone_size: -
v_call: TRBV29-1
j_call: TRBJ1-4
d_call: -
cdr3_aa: CSVGPDNEKLFF
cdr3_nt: TGCAGCGTGGGGCCAGATAATGAAAAACTGTTTTTT

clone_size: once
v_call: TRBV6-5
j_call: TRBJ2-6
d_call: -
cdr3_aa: CASNSNRAGANVLTF
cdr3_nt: TGTGCCAGCAACTCCAACAGGGCTGGGGCCAACGTCCTGACTTTC

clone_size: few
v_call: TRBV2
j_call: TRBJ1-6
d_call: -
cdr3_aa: CASSEVGSYNSPLHF
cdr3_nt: TGTGCCAGCAGTGAAGTTGGCAGTTATAATTCACCCCTCCACTTT

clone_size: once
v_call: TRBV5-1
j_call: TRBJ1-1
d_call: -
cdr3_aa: CASSFRLLQPDTEAFF
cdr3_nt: TGCGCCAGCAGCTTTCGGTTACTACAACCGGACACTGAAGCTTTCTTT

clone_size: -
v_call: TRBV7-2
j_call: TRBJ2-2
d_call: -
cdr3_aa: CASSPTRIGTGELFF
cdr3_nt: TGTGCCAGCAGCCCGACCCGGATCGGCACCGGGGAGCTGTTTTTT

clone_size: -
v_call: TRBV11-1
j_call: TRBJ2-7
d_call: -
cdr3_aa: CASSPGYEQYF
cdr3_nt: TGTGCCAGCAGCCCTGGCTACGAGCAGTACTTC

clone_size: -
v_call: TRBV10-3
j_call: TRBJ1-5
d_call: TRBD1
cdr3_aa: CAIKDGTGNQPQHF
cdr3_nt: TGTGCCATCAAGGACGGGACAGGGAATCAGCCCCAGCATTTT

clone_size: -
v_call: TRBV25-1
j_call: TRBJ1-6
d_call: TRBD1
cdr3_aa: CASSADRDSPLHF
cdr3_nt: TGTGCCAGCAGTGCTGACAGGGATTCACCCCTCCACTTT

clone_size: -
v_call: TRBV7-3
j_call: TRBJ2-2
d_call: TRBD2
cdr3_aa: CASSFVAGATGELFF
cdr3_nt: TGTGCCAGCAGCTTTGTAGCGGGGGCTACCGGGGAGCTGTTTTTT

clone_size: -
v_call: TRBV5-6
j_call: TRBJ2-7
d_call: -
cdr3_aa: CASSLVTGWEQYF
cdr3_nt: TGTGCCAGCAGCTTGGTCACAGGGTGGGAGCAGTACTTC

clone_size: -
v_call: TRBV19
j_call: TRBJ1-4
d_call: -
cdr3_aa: CASRSTGGEKLFF
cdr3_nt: TGTGCCAGTAGGTCCACAGGAGGCGAAAAACTGTTTTTT

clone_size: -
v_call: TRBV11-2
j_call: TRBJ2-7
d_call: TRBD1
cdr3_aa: CASTRQGYEQYF
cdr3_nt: TGTGCCAGCACCAGACAGGGCTACGAGCAGTACTTC